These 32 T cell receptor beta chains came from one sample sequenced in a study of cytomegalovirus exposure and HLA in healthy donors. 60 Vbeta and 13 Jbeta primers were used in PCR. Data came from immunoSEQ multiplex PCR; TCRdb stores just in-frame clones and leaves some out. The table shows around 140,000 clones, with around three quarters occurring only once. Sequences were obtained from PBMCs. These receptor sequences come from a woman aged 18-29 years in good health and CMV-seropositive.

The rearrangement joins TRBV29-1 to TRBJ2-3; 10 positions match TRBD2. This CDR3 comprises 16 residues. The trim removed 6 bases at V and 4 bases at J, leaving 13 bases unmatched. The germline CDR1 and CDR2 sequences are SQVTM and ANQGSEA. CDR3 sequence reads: CSVQGLASEGADTQYF. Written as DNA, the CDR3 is TGCAGCGTCCAGGGACTAGCGAGTGAAGGGGCAGATACGCAGTATTTT.

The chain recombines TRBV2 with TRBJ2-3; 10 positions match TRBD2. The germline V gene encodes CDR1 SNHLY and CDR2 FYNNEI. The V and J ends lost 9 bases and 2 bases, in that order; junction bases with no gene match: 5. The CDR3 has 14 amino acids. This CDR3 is CARQLAGATDTQYF. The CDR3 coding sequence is TGTGCCAGACAGCTAGCGGGGGCCACAGATACGCAGTATTTT.

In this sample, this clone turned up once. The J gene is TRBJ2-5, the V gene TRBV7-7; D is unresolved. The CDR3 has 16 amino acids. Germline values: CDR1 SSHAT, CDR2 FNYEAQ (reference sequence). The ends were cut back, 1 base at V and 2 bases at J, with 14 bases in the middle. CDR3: CASSLDGRLLQETQYF. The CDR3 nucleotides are TGTGCCAGCAGCTTAGACGGCAGGCTCCTTCAAGAGACCCAGTACTTC. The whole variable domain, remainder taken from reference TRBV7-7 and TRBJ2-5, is GAGVSQSPRYKVTKRGQDVTLRCDPISSHATLYWYQQALGQGPEFLTYFNYEAQPDKSGLPSDRFSAERPEGSISTLTIQRTEQRDSAMYRCASSLDGRLLQETQYFGPGTRLLVL.

The CDR3 reads CASRGSGANVLTF. CDR3 sequence (DNA): TGTGCCAGCCGGGGGAGCGGGGCCAACGTCCTGACTTTC. V usage is TRBV9 and J usage is TRBJ2-6; possible D gene TRBD2, 6 bases. CDR3 length: 13 amino acids. The germline V gene encodes CDR1 SGDLS and CDR2 YYNGEE. V was trimmed by 7 bases and J by 4 bases, leaving 9 bases between them.

CDR3 DNA: TGTGCCAGCAGTAAGGTTTGGGGGGTGGCACCCAAAGAGACCCAGTACTTC. Translating it yields CASSKVWGVAPKETQYF. The chain links TRBV7-2 to TRBJ2-5; perhaps TRBD2 as D (6 bases). CDR3 size: 17 residues. Germline CDR1 and CDR2: SGHTA and FQGNSA. The V gene lost 6 bases and the J gene lost 3 bases, with 23 bases spanning the gap.

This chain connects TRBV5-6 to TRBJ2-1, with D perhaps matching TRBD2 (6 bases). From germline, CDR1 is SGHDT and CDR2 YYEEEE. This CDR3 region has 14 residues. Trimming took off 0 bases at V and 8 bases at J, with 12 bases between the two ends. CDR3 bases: TGTGCCAGCAGCTTGGCGGACTATTCCCATGAGCAGTTCTTC. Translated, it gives CASSLADYSHEQFF.

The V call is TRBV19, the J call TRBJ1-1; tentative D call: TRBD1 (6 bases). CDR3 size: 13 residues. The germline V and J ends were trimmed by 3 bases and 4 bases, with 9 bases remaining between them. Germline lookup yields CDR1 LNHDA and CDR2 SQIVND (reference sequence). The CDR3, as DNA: TGTGCCAGTAGTATTGTAGGGGGCACTGAAGCTTTCTTT. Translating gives CASSIVGGTEAFF.

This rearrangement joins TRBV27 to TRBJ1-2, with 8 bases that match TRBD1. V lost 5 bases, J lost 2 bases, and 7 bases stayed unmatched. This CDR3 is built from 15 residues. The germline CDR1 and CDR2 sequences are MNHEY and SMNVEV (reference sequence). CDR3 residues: CASSLQGASNYGYTF. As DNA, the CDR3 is TGTGCCAGCAGTCTCCAGGGGGCCTCGAACTATGGCTACACCTTC.

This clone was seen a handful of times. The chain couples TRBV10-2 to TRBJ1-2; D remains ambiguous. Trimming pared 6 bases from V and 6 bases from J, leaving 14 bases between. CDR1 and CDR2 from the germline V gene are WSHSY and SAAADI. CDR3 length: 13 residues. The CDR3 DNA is TGCGCCAGCAGGGATACAGAGCTAAATGGCTACACCTTC. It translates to CASRDTELNGYTF.

DNA for the CDR3: TGTGCCAGCAGCTTAAGGACTAGCGGGCGGGGGACCTACGAGCAGTACTTC. Its protein product is CASSLRTSGRGTYEQYF. The chain combines TRBV7-9 with TRBJ2-5; 11 nucleotides align to TRBD2. The DNA matches TRBJ2-7 better at its end, which makes the J call doubtful. The length of the CDR3 is 17 residues. In germline, CDR1 is SEHNR, CDR2 FQNEAQ (reference sequence).

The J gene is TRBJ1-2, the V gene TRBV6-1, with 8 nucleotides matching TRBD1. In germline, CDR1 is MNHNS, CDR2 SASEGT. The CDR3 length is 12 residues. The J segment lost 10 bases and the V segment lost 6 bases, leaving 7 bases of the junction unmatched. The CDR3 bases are TGTGCCAGCAGGATGGACAGGGAGGACTACACCTTC. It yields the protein CASRMDREDYTF.

The CDR3 spells CASSFQGSGNTIYF. CDR3 sequence (DNA): TGTGCCAGCAGTTTTCAGGGCTCTGGAAACACCATATATTTT. This chain connects TRBV6-5 to TRBJ1-3; possibly TRBD1 for D (5 bases). CDR1 is MNHEY, CDR2 SVGAGI, per germline. The CDR3 is 14 amino acids. V lost 4 bases and J 0 bases, leaving 7 bases between the germline ends.

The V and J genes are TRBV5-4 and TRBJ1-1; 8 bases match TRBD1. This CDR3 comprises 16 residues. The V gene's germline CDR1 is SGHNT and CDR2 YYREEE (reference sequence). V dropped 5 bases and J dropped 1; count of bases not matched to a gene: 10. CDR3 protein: CASRDRRGPENTEAFF. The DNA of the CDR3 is TGTGCCAGCAGGGACCGCAGGGGGCCGGAGAACACTGAAGCTTTCTTT.

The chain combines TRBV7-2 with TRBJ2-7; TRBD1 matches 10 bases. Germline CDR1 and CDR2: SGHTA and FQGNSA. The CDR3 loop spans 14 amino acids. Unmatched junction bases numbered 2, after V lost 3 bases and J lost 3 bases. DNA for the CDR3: TGTGCCAGCAGCTTCGGGGACAGGGGCTACGAGCAGTACTTC. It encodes CASSFGDRGYEQYF.

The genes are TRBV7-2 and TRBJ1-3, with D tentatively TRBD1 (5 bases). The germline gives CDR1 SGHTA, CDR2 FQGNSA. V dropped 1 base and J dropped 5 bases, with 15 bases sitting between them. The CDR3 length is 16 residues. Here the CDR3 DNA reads TGTACCAGCAGCTTAGATAGACTGCAGGGCCGAAACACCATATATTTT. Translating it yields CTSSLDRLQGRNTIYF.

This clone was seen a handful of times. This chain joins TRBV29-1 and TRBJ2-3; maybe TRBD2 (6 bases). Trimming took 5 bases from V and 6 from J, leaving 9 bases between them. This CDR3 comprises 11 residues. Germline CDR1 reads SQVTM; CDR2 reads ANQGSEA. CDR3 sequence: CSVQAGDTQYF. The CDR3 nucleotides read TGCAGCGTTCAGGCGGGGGATACGCAGTATTTT.

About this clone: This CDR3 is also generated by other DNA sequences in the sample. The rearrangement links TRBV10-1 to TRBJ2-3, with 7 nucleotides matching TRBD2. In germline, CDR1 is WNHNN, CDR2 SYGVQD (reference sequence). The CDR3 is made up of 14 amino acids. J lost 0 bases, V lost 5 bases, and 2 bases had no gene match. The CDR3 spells CASSPSGSTDTQYF. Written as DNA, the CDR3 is TGCGCCAGCAGTCCTAGCGGAAGCACAGATACGCAGTATTTT.

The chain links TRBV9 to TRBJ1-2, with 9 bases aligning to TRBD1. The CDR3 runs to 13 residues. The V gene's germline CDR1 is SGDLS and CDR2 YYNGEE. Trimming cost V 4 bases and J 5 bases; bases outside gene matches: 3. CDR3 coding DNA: TGTGCCAGCAGCAGACAGGGGGATTATGGCTACACCTTC. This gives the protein CASSRQGDYGYTF.

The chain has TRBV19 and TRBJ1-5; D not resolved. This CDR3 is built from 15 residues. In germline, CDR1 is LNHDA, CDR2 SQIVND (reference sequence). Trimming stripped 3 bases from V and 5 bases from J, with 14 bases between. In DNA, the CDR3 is TGTGCCAGTAGTATTTCGACCGGGAGAGATCAGCCCCAGCATTTT. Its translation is CASSISTGRDQPQHF. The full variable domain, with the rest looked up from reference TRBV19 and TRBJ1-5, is DGGITQSPKYLFRKEGQNVTLSCEQNLNHDAMYWYRQDPGQGLRLIYYSQIVNDFQKGDIAEGYSVSREKKESFPLTVTSAQKNPTAFYLCASSISTGRDQPQHFGDGTRLSIL.

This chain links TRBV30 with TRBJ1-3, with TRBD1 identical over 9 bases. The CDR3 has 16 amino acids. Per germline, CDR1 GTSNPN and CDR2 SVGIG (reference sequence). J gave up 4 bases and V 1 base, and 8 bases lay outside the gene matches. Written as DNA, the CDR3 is TGTGCCTGGAGTGCGGACACAGGGGGCGGCGGAAACACCATATATTTT. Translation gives CAWSADTGGGGNTIYF.

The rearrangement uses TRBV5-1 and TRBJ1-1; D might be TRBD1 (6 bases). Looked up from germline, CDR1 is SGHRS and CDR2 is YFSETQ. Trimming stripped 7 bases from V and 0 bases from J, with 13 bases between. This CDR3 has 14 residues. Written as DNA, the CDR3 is TGCGCCAGCGCTGGGACAACTTTGAACACTGAAGCTTTCTTT. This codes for CASAGTTLNTEAFF.

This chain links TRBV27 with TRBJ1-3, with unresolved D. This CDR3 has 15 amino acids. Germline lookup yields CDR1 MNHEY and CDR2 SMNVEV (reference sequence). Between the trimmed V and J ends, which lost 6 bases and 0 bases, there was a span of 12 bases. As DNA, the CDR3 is TGTGCCAGCAGCCGAGGCGGAAGCTCTGGAAACACCATATATTTT. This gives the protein CASSRGGSSGNTIYF.

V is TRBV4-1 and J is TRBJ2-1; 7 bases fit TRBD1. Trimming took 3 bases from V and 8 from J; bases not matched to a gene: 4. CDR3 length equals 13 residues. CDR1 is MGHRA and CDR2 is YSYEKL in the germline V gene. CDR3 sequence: CASSHPDRDEQFF. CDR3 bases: TGCGCCAGCAGCCACCCCGACAGGGATGAGCAGTTCTTC.

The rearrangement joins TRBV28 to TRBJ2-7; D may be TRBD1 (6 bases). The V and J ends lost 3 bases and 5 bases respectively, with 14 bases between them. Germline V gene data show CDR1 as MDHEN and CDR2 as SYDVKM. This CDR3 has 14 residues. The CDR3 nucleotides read TGTGCCAGCAGTTTTGCTGGCAGGGGTAACGAGCAGTACTTC. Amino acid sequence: CASSFAGRGNEQYF.

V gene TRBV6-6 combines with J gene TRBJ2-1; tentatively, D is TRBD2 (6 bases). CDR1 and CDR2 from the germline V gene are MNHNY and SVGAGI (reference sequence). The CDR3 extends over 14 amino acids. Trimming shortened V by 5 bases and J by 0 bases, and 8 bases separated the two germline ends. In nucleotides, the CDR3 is TGTGCCAGCAGTGCGGGGACCTCCTACAATGAGCAGTTCTTC. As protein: CASSAGTSYNEQFF.

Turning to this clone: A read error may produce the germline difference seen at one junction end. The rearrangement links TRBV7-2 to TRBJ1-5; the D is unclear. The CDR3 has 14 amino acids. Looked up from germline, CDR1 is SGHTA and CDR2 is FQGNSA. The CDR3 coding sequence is TGTGCCAGCGGCTTAGTCGGTAGCAATCAGCCCCAGCATTTT. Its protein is CASGLVGSNQPQHF.

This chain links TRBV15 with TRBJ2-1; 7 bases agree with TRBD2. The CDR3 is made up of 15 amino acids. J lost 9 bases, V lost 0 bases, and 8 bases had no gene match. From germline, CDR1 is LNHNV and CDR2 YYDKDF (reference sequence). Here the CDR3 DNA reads TGTGCCACCAGCAGAGATAGGACTAGTGTCAGTGAGCAGTTCTTC. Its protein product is CATSRDRTSVSEQFF.

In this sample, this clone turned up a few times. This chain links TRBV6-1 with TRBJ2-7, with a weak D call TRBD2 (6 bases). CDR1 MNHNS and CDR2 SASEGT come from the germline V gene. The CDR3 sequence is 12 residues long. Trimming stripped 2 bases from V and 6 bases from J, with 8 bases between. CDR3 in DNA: TGTGCCAGCAGTGAAATGGGGGGCGAGCAGTACTTC. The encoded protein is CASSEMGGEQYF.

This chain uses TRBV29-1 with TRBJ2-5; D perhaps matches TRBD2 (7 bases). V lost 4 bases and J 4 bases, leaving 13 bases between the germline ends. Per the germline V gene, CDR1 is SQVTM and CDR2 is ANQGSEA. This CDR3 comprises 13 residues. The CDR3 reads CSVAQGGGETQYF. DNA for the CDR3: TGCAGCGTTGCTCAAGGGGGGGGAGAGACCCAGTACTTC.

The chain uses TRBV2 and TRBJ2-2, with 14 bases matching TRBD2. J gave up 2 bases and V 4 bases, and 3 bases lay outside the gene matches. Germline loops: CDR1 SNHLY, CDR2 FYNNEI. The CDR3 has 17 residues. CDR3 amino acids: CASSAGTSGGNTGELFF. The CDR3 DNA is TGTGCCAGCAGTGCCGGGACTAGCGGGGGAAACACCGGGGAGCTGTTTTTT.

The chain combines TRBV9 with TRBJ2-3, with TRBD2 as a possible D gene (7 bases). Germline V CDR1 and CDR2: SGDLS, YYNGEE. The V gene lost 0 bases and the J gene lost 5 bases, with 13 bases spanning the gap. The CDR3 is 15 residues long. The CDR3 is CASSVDGGLGDTQYF. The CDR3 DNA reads TGTGCCAGCAGCGTAGACGGGGGGCTTGGAGATACGCAGTATTTT. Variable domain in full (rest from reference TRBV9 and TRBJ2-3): DSGVTQTPKHLITATGQRVTLRCSPRSGDLSVYWYQQSLDQGLQFLIQYYNGEERAKGNILERFSAQQFPDLHSELNLSSLELGDSALYFCASSVDGGLGDTQYFGPGTRLTVL.

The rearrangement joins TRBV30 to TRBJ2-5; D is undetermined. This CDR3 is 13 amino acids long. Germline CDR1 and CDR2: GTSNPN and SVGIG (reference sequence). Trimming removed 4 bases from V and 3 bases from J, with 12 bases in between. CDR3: CAWTRLAKETQYF. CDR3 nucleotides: TGTGCCTGGACCCGACTGGCGAAAGAGACCCAGTACTTC.